Below, 19 T cell receptor beta chains from the same sample are listed, as sequenced in a study of STAT5B mutations in CD4+ large granular lymphocyte leukemia. Sequenced by immunoSEQ multiplex PCR; TCRdb stores in-frame clones only, minus some. The sample yields 20,000 to 25,000 clones, about four fifths seen once. The source material was CD4+ T cells from blood buffy coats. Receptors originate from a human donor in good health.

There are a few counts of this clone. The CDR3: CASSKRDTDTQYF. The CDR3 nucleotides are TGTGCCAGCAGCAAGCGGGACACAGATACGCAGTATTTT. The rearrangement uses TRBV2 and TRBJ2-3; 7 nucleotides align to TRBD2. The J segment lost 2 bases and the V segment lost 6 bases, leaving 2 bases of the junction unmatched. The CDR3 sequence is 13 residues long. In germline, CDR1 is SNHLY, CDR2 FYNNEI.

This chain joins TRBV5-1 and TRBJ2-5, with D possibly being TRBD2 (6 bases). Germline V gene lookup returns CDR1 SGHRS and CDR2 YFSETQ. CDR3 length: 14 amino acids. The V end lost 4 bases, the J end lost 4 bases, and 14 bases lay between the germline ends. The CDR3 region is CASSPGARGETQYF. The DNA of the CDR3 is TGCGCCAGCAGCCCGGGTGCGCGGGGAGAGACCCAGTACTTC.

The chain has TRBV25-1 and TRBJ1-2, with unresolved D. V dropped 2 bases and J dropped 7 bases, with 17 bases sitting between them. Per germline, CDR1 MGHDK and CDR2 SYGVNS. This CDR3 contains 15 residues. The CDR3 coding sequence is TGTGCCAGCAGTGAACCTGGTCTTAGTCAACGTGGCTACACCTTC. This encodes CASSEPGLSQRGYTF.

The V and J genes are TRBV7-9 and TRBJ2-1; TRBD2 is a possible D gene (6 bases). The germline gives CDR1 SEHNR, CDR2 FQNEAQ (reference sequence). V was shortened by 4 bases and J by 8 bases, with 15 bases between the two germline ends. The CDR3 totals 14 residues. CDR3 nucleotides: TGTGCCAGCAGCTACGGGCGGGAAGGAGATGAGCAGTTCTTC. Translating it yields CASSYGREGDEQFF.

This clone was observed once. The gene calls are TRBV10-1 and TRBJ2-3; D is tentatively TRBD1 or TRBD2 (5 bases each). The ends were cut back, 3 bases at V and 15 bases at J, with 19 bases in the middle. CDR1 is WNHNN, CDR2 SYGVQD, per germline (reference sequence). The CDR3 length is 13 residues. Here the CDR3 reads CASSEVVGGPGYF. DNA of the CDR3: TGCGCCAGCAGTGAAGTCGTTGGGGGACCAGGCTATTTT.

The rearrangement links TRBV5-4 to TRBJ2-5; TRBD2 aligns across 13 bases. Germline trimming cut 0 bases from V and 5 bases from J; bases unmatched to any gene: 4. In germline, CDR1 is SGHNT, CDR2 YYREEE (reference sequence). This CDR3 has 16 amino acids. The CDR3, as DNA: TGTGCCAGCAGCTTGGGGACTAGCGGGAGTTACGAGACCCAGTACTTC. It specifies CASSLGTSGSYETQYF.

The CDR3 region is CASSDKGQETQYF. The CDR3, as DNA: TGTGCCAGCAGTGATAAGGGTCAAGAGACCCAGTACTTC. The chain carries TRBV6-1 and TRBJ2-5; no clear D. This CDR3 has 13 amino acids. Trimming removed 3 bases at V and 2 bases at J, with 7 bases between. CDR1 MNHNS and CDR2 SASEGT come from the germline V gene.

This clone came up once. The genes are TRBV7-8 and TRBJ2-5; D ambiguous. V lost 0 bases to trimming and J lost 4 bases, with 18 bases between them. In germline, CDR1 is SGHVS, CDR2 FQNEAQ. The CDR3 length is 17 residues. The DNA for the CDR3 is TGTGCCAGCAGCTTAGCGCGGTTTGCTACCCCTGGAGAGACCCAGTACTTC. Translated, it gives CASSLARFATPGETQYF. Full variable domain (outside the CDR3, taken from reference TRBV7-8 and TRBJ2-5): GAGVSQSPRYKVAKRGQDVALRCDPISGHVSLFWYQQALGQGPEFLTYFQNEAQLDKSGLPSDRFFAERPEGSVSTLKIQRTQQEDSAVYLCASSLARFATPGETQYFGPGTRLLVL.

The V and J genes are TRBV7-9 and TRBJ1-2; D is possibly TRBD1 (5 bases). The CDR3 covers 17 residues. Trimming left V 6 bases short and J 4 bases short, with 24 bases between. Germline values: CDR1 SEHNR, CDR2 FQNEAQ (reference sequence). CDR3 nucleotide sequence: TGTGCCAGCAGTCACAAAGGGCAGGGTCCCCTGCTCTATGGCTACACCTTC. This sequence encodes CASSHKGQGPLLYGYTF.

The chain is built from TRBV20-1 and TRBJ2-3; D ambiguous. The V gene lost 3 bases and the J gene lost 4 bases, with 5 bases spanning the gap. Germline CDR1 is DFQATT and CDR2 is SNEGSKA (reference sequence). The CDR3 is made up of 11 amino acids. Written as DNA, the CDR3 is TGCAGTGCTAGCCGGGCAGATACGCAGTATTTT. Protein product: CSASRADTQYF.

The chain carries TRBV29-1 and TRBJ1-2; possibly TRBD1 for D (5 bases). The germline V gene has CDR1 SQVTM and CDR2 ANQGSEA. The ends were cut back, 3 bases at V and 10 bases at J, with 9 bases in the middle. This CDR3 has 10 residues. CDR3 DNA: TGCAGCGTTGAGCAGGGCGACTACACCTTC. This translates into CSVEQGDYTF.

The chain recombines TRBV6-5 with TRBJ2-7; D might be TRBD1 (5 bases). The CDR3 consists of 13 residues. Trimming took off 5 bases at V and 1 base at J, with 9 bases between the two ends. The germline V gene has CDR1 MNHEY and CDR2 SVGAGI. The CDR3 nucleotides read TGTGCCAGCAGTCCAGGGATTTCCTACGAGCAGTACTTC. Translation gives CASSPGISYEQYF.

This chain uses TRBV6-1 with TRBJ2-2, with 10 bases lining up with TRBD2. Germline CDR1 and CDR2: MNHNS and SASEGT. The CDR3 consists of 15 residues. Trimming at V came to 6 bases and at J to 6 bases, leaving 7 bases not matched to a gene. CDR3 region: CASSVLAGVAGELFF. CDR3 coding DNA: TGTGCCAGCAGCGTTCTAGCGGGAGTGGCCGGGGAGCTGTTTTTT.

V usage is TRBV5-5 and J usage is TRBJ1-1; TRBD1 aligns across 7 bases. This CDR3 has 14 residues. Germline loops: CDR1 SGHKS, CDR2 YYEKEE (reference sequence). With 2 bases clipped from V and 8 bases from J, the junction kept 9 bases outside the gene matches. CDR3 region: CASSLPTGTGEAFF. Written as DNA, the CDR3 is TGTGCCAGCAGCTTACCGACAGGGACGGGGGAAGCTTTCTTT.

Notes on this clone: A much larger clone differs from this one at a single base, so this may be a read error. Additional DNA sequences in this sample encode the identical CDR3. This chain uses TRBV5-1 with TRBJ2-7, with D unresolved. Trimming took 3 bases from V and 0 from J, leaving 4 bases between them. Per germline, CDR1 SGHRS and CDR2 YFSETQ. This CDR3 has 12 residues. The CDR3: CASSSSSYEQYF. CDR3 coding DNA: TGCGCCAGCAGCTCGAGCTCCTACGAGCAGTACTTC.

This chain joins TRBV5-6 and TRBJ2-3; no definite D call. CDR1 and CDR2 from the germline V gene are SGHDT and YYEEEE. The ends were cut back, 0 bases at V and 0 bases at J, with 14 bases in the middle. CDR3 length: 17 amino acids. In DNA form, the CDR3 reads TGTGCCAGCAGCTTGGCACGTGGCGCCACTAGCACAGATACGCAGTATTTT. This codes for CASSLARGATSTDTQYF.

In DNA, the CDR3 is TGTGCCAGCAGCCTTACAAGACTAGCGGGTAGGCTAGAGACCCAGTACTTC. Encoded protein: CASSLTRLAGRLETQYF. The chain is built from TRBV7-8 and TRBJ2-5, with 10 bases lining up with TRBD2. The CDR3 is 17 amino acids. V was clipped by 5 bases and J by 4 bases; unmatched bases: 13. Germline CDR1 SGHVS, CDR2 FQNEAQ.

The genes are TRBV4-2 and TRBJ2-3; 8 bases agree with TRBD1. This CDR3 is 17 amino acids long. J was trimmed by 3 bases and V by 4 bases; bases with no gene match: 12. The germline V gene encodes CDR1 LGHNA and CDR2 YNFKEQ. The CDR3 DNA is TGTGCCAGCAGCCCAGTAACGACAGGGGATCGTACAGATACGCAGTATTTT. This encodes CASSPVTTGDRTDTQYF.

This chain connects TRBV11-2 to TRBJ1-2; TRBD1 is a possible D gene (6 bases). Germline-derived CDR1 and CDR2 are SGHAT and FQNNGV. V gave up 4 bases and J gave up 3 bases, with 12 bases separating them. CDR3 length: 14 residues. CDR3 nucleotides: TGTGCCAGCAGCTCCTTGGACAGCCACTATGGCTACACCTTC. Translated: CASSSLDSHYGYTF.